This TCR beta chain was captured by sequencing in a study of spatial heterogeneity in lung cancer. Overall study: TCR and UMI combinations that were unique each appeared, on average, more than ten times in raw reads.

The length of the CDR3 is 17 residues. The germline V and J ends were trimmed by 5 bases and 5 bases, with 24 bases remaining between them. CDR1 SGHVS and CDR2 FQNEAQ come from the germline V gene. Via MiXCR, TCRdb re-called the 5' RACE reads, giving one row per CDR3 protein. The sample lists tens of thousands of distinct CDR3 sequences, about an eighth occurring once. Time point denoted: sample taken at primary tumor resection. Whole RNA was taken from tumor, nontumor lung or frozen PBMC; it was then sequenced unsorted. Donors were approximately 70 untreated early-stage non-small cell lung cancer patients.

This TCR was recovered from a male donor with early-stage non-small cell lung cancer. Sequences were derived from PBMCs, sampled at surgery. V usage is TRBV7-8 and J usage is TRBJ1-1; possibly TRBD1 for D (6 bases). CDR3: CASSHGRPGQKSTEAFF. The CDR3 DNA reads TGTGCCAGCAGCCACGGACGGCCGGGACAAAAGAGTACTGAAGCTTTCTTT.